These 17 T cell receptor beta chains came from one sample sequenced in a study of T-cell reconstitution after alpha-beta-depleted transplantation in children (dated by TCRdb to about 2016). Libraries were built with PCR. The listed sequencing device is Illumina HiSeq 2500. TCR libraries were prepared with molecular barcoding, using unique molecular identifiers to normalize TCRbeta repertoire quantification. In TCRdb, the public reads were trimmed at Q25 with fastp and aligned with MiXCR, with productive beta chains retained. Identical CDR3 protein sequences are pooled into one entry, listed with their most common genes and DNA. The sample includes a few hundred thousand distinct CDR3 sequences, with 7.5% to 10% observed a single time. Approximately 5% of the sample belongs to the ten largest clones. Specimen: PBMCs from the stem cell graft donor, collected from the stem cell graft. These receptors were taken from a human donor who donated a stem cell graft to a child with SCID.

About this clonotype: A read error is possible here, since a much larger clone lies one base away. CDR3 amino acids: CARSLGIYYEQYF. The CDR3 nucleotides are TGTGCCCGCAGTTTGGGGATATACTACGAGCAGTACTTC. The chain couples TRBV6-5 to TRBJ2-7; no reliable D call. The germline CDR1 and CDR2 sequences are MNHEY and SVGAGI. The CDR3 runs 13 residues.

Ten or more counts support this clonotype. The CDR3 loop is CASSSRLTQETQYF. The CDR3 bases are TGTGCCAGCAGTTCTCGACTAACCCAAGAGACCCAGTACTTC. The chain joins TRBV12-3 or TRBV12-4 to TRBJ2-5; D perhaps matches TRBD2 (5 bases). This CDR3 spans 14 amino acids. The ends were cut back, 4 bases at V and 1 base at J, with 10 bases in the middle.

At least ten counts were recorded for this clonotype. This chain joins TRBV28 and TRBJ2-1, with unresolved D. CDR1 MDHEN and CDR2 SYDVKM come from the germline V gene. This CDR3 region has 13 residues. Trimming left V 4 bases short and J 10 bases short, with 14 bases between. As DNA, the CDR3 is TGTGCCAGCAGTTCCACCTCCCCTAGAGAGCAGTTCTTC. It encodes CASSSTSPREQFF.

This clonotype was picked up many times. The J gene is TRBJ1-1, the V gene TRBV6-2 or TRBV6-3, with D hard to call. In germline, CDR1 is MNHEY, CDR2 SVGEGT. V lost 7 bases and J 1 base, leaving 10 bases between the germline ends. This CDR3 is 13 amino acids long. CDR3 residues: CASTGKSNTEAFF. CDR3 in DNA: TGTGCCAGCACCGGCAAGTCGAACACTGAAGCTTTCTTT.

This clonotype showed up many times. The chain recombines TRBV27 with TRBJ1-1, with D possibly being TRBD1 (6 bases). Germline CDR1 MNHEY, CDR2 SMNVEV (reference sequence). CDR3 size: 15 residues. Between the trimmed V and J ends, which lost 8 bases and 1 base, there was a span of 17 bases. DNA of the CDR3: TGTGCCAGCCTTCCTCGACAGGTGCGGAACACTGAAGCTTTCTTT. Amino acids: CASLPRQVRNTEAFF.

To note about this clonotype: A much bigger clone sits one base away, suggesting this may be a read error. The chain uses TRBV12-3 or TRBV12-4 and TRBJ1-5; 8 bases line up with TRBD1. The junction had 11 bases not matched to a gene; V was cut back by 3 bases and J by 10 bases. The CDR3 sequence is 15 residues long. CDR3 sequence (DNA): TGTGCCAGCAGTTTCAGGCAACAGGGGACAGGCCCCCAGCATTTT. Protein product: CASSFRQQGTGPQHF.

This clonotype was recorded at least ten times. Here the CDR3 DNA reads TGCGCCAGCAGGGGATCACAGGGGTTCACCGGGGAGCTGTTTTTT. Its protein product is CASRGSQGFTGELFF. The V call is TRBV5-1, the J call TRBJ2-2, with 7 bases that match TRBD1. The CDR3 consists of 15 residues. J lost 4 bases, V lost 5 bases, and 8 bases had no gene match. The germline V gene has CDR1 SGHRS and CDR2 YFSETQ.

This clonotype was counted a single time. The CDR3 ends on some other residue instead of the conserved phenylalanine or tryptophan, so this is likely a read error. Written as DNA, the CDR3 is TGTGCCAGCAGCTCGGGGGGGGGTTTCCAAGAGACCCAGTACCTC. Its protein product is CASSSGGGFQETQYL. This chain links TRBV5-6 with TRBJ2-5, with 8 bases aligning to TRBD2. The CDR3 extends over 15 amino acids. Germline CDR1 reads SGHDT; CDR2 reads YYEEEE. The J segment lost 1 base and the V segment lost 3 bases, leaving 5 bases of the junction unmatched.

This clonotype came up many times. The genes are TRBV20-1 and TRBJ2-4; TRBD2 might be the D (6 bases). Trimming cost V 3 bases and J 0 bases, with 21 bases left between them. Germline values: CDR1 DFQATT, CDR2 SNEGSKA (reference sequence). The length of the CDR3 is 18 residues. The CDR3 coding sequence is TGCAGTGCTAGCATGTGGGGGGAGTCGAGTTTAGCCAAAAACATTCAGTACTTC. Its protein is CSASMWGESSLAKNIQYF.

This clonotype was seen ten or more times. The chain uses TRBV15 and TRBJ2-1; the D gene is possibly TRBD2 (5 bases). CDR3 size: 16 residues. Germline V gene lookup returns CDR1 LNHNV and CDR2 YYDKDF (reference sequence). The V gene lost 1 base and the J gene lost 3 bases, with 13 bases spanning the gap. The CDR3 spells CATSRVGLAGYNEQFF. The CDR3 bases are TGTGCCACCAGCAGAGTTGGGCTAGCAGGCTACAATGAGCAGTTCTTC. The whole variable domain, remainder taken from reference TRBV15 and TRBJ2-1, is DAMVIQNPRYQVTQFGKPVTLSCSQTLNHNVMYWYQQKSSQAPKLLFHYYDKDFNNEADTPDNFQSRRPNTSFCFLDIRSPGLGDTAMYLCATSRVGLAGYNEQFFGPGTRLTVL.

The V gene is TRBV5-6, the J gene TRBJ1-1; 8 bases are shared with TRBD1. Germline CDR1 reads SGHDT; CDR2 reads YYEEEE. The CDR3 is 13 amino acids. Losses at the gene ends were 1 base for V and 7 bases for J; bases not matched to a gene: 3. The CDR3 nucleotides read TGTGCCAGCAGCTTGTCAGGGGGCCGTGAAGCTTTCTTT. Its translation is CASSLSGGREAFF.

There are many counts of this clonotype. J is TRBJ2-2 and V is TRBV7-2; the match to TRBD1 covers 9 bases. Trimming took 1 base from V and 1 from J; bases not matched to a gene: 4. This CDR3 contains 17 residues. Germline CDR1 reads SGHTA; CDR2 reads FQGNSA. The CDR3 DNA reads TGTGCCAGCAGCTTAGTTTCGGGACAGGGGAACACCGGGGAGCTGTTTTTT. It codes for CASSLVSGQGNTGELFF.

This clonotype was detected ten times or more. The CDR3 nucleotides are TGTGCCTGGAAGGGCGGGGGGTCCTTCAGCACAGATACGCAGTATTTT. This translates into CAWKGGGSFSTDTQYF. The chain links TRBV30 to TRBJ2-3; 8 bases map to TRBD2. Germline values: CDR1 GTSNPN, CDR2 SVGIG (reference sequence). The CDR3 runs 16 residues. V dropped 4 bases and J dropped 0; count of bases not matched to a gene: 9. The full variable domain, rest sourced from reference TRBV30 and TRBJ2-3, is SQTIHQWPATLVQPVGSPLSLECTVEGTSNPNLYWYRQAAGRGLQLLFYSVGIGQISSEVPQNLSASRPQDRQFILSSKKLLLSDSGFYLCAWKGGGSFSTDTQYFGPGTRLTVL.

This clonotype was detected only a few times. The chain has TRBV7-9 and TRBJ1-3; 8 bases align to TRBD1. Germline lookup yields CDR1 SEHNR and CDR2 FQNEAQ (reference sequence). V was clipped by 4 bases and J by 6 bases; unmatched bases: 8. The CDR3 totals 15 residues. CDR3 DNA sequence: TGTGCCAGCAGCTCCCGGACAGGGACCCAAAACACCATATATTTT. Translated: CASSSRTGTQNTIYF.

This clonotype was counted ten times or more. DNA of the CDR3: TGTGCCAGCAGTTTATTAACAGGGAGGGAAGCTTTCTTT. This translates into CASSLLTGREAFF. This rearrangement joins TRBV12-3 or TRBV12-4 to TRBJ1-1, with D perhaps matching TRBD1 (6 bases). The CDR3 runs 13 residues. V dropped 2 bases and J dropped 8 bases, with 12 bases sitting between them.

The rearrangement links TRBV20-1 to TRBJ1-1; no reliable D call. The germline V and J ends were trimmed by 1 base and 11 bases, with 14 bases remaining between them. The CDR3 has 12 amino acids. Germline V gene sequence: CDR1 DFQATT, CDR2 SNEGSKA (reference sequence). DNA for the CDR3: TGCAGTGCTAGAGCGGGTGTCGGTGTTGCTTTCTTT. It translates to CSARAGVGVAFF.

This clonotype was picked up many times. The chain uses TRBV11-2 and TRBJ1-2; TRBD1 agrees at 10 bases. V trimming: 3 bases; J trimming: 7 bases; junction bases outside the gene matches: 17. Germline V gives CDR1 SGHAT, CDR2 FQNNGV. The CDR3 covers 18 residues. The CDR3 coding sequence is TGTGCCAGCAGCTTCGAAAACCGGGACAGGGGCGTCCCATGTGGCTACACCTTC. This sequence encodes CASSFENRDRGVPCGYTF.